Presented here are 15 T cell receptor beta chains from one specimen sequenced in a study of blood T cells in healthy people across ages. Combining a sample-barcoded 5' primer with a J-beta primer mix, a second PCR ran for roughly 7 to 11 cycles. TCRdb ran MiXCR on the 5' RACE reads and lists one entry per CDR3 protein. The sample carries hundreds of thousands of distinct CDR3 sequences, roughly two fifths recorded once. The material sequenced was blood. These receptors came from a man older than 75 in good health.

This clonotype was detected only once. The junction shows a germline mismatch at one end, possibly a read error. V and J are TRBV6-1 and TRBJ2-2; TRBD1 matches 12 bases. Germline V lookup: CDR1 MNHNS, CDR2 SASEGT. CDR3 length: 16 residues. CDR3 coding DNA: TGTGTCAGCAGTGGCCGGGACAGGGGGCGCACCGGGGAGCTGTTTTTT. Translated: CVSSGRDRGRTGELFF.

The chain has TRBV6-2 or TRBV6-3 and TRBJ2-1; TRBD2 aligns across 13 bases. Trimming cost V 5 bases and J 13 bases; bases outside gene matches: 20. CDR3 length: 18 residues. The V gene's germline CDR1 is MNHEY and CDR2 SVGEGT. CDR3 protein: CASSEGLAGPFPSKTQFF. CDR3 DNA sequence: TGTGCCAGCAGTGAGGGACTAGCGGGACCTTTCCCATCCAAGACCCAGTTCTTC.

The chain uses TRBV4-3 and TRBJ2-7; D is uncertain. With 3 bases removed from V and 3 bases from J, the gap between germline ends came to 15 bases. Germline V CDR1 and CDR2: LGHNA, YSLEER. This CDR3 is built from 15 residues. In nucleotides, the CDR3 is TGCGCCAGCAGCCAGGGTAGGATCCTGAGCTACGAGCAGTACTTC. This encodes CASSQGRILSYEQYF.

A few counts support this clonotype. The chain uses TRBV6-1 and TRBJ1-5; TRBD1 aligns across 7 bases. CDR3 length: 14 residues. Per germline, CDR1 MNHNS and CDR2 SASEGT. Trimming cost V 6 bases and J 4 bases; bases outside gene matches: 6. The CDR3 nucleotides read TGTGCCAGCAGGCACTACAGGGGAAATCAGCCCCAGCATTTT. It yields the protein CASRHYRGNQPQHF.

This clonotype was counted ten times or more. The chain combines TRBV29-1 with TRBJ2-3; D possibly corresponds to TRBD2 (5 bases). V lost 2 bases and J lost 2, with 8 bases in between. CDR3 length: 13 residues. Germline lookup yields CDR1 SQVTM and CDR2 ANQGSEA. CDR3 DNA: TGCAGCGTTGAACAGGACTTCACAGATACGCAGTATTTT. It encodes CSVEQDFTDTQYF.

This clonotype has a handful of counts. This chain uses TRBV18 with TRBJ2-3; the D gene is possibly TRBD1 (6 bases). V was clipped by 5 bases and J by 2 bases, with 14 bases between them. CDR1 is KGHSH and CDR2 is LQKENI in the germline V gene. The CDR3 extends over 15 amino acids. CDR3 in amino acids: CASSGTGYPTDTQYF. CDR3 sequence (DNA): TGTGCCAGCTCAGGAACAGGGTACCCCACAGATACGCAGTATTTT. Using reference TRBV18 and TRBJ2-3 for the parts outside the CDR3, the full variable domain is NAGVMQNPRHLVRRRGQEARLRCSPMKGHSHVYWYRQLPEEGLKFMVYLQKENIIDESGMPKERFSAEFPKEGPSILRIQQVVRGDSAAYFCASSGTGYPTDTQYFGPGTRLTVL.

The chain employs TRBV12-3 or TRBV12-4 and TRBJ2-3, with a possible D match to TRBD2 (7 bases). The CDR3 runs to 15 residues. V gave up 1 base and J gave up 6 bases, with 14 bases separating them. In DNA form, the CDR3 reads TGTGCCAGCAGTTTAGGCGGGGGCCTTTTGGATACGCAGTATTTT. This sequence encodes CASSLGGGLLDTQYF.

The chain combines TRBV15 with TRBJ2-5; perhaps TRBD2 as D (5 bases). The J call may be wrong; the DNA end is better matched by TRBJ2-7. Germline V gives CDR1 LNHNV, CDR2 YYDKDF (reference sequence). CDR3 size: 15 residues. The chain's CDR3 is CATSRDVKGVGEQYF. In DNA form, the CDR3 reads TGTGCCACCAGCAGAGATGTAAAGGGAGTGGGCGAGCAGTACTTC.

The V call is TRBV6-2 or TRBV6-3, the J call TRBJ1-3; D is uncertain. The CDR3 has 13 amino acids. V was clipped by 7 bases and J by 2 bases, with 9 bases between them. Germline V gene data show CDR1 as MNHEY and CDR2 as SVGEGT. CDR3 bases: TGTGCCAGCATTGGGAGTCCTGGAAACACCATATATTTT. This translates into CASIGSPGNTIYF.

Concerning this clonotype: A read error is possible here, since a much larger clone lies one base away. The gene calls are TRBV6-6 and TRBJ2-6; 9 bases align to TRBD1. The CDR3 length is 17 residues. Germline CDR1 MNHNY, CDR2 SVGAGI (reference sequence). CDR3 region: CVSSRGTGKSGANVLTF. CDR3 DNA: TGTGTCAGCAGCCGAGGGACAGGGAAAAGTGGGGCCAACGTCCTGACTTTC.

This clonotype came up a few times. CDR3 coding DNA: TGCGCCAGCAGCTTGGCCGGCAGCCTGAATGAAAAACTGTTTTTT. It translates to CASSLAGSLNEKLFF. The chain recombines TRBV5-1 with TRBJ1-4; D is uncertain. Germline V gene lookup returns CDR1 SGHRS and CDR2 YFSETQ. The germline V and J ends were trimmed by 0 bases and 5 bases, with 11 bases remaining between them. This CDR3 comprises 15 residues.

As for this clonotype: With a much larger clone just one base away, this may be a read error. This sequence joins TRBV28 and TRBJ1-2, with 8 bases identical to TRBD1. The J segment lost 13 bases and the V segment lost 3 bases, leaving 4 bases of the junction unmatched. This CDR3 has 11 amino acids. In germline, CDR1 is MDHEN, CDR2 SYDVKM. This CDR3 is CASSFNRGCTF. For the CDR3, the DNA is TGTGCCAGCAGTTTCAACAGGGGGTGCACCTTC.

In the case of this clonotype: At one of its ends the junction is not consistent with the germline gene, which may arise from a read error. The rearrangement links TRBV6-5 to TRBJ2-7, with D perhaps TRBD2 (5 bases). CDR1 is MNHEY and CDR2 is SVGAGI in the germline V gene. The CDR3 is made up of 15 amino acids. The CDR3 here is CASSNSGLDTYEQYF. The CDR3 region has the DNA TGTGCCAGCAGTAACTCCGGACTTGATACCTACGAGCAGTACTTC.

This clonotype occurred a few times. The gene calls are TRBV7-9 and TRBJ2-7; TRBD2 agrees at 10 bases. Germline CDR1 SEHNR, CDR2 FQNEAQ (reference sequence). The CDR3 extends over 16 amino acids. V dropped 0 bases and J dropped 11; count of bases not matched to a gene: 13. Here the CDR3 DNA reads TGTGCCAGCAGCTTAGCCGGGACTAGCGTCGCCACGGGGGAGTACTTC. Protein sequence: CASSLAGTSVATGEYF.

This CDR3 is CSATGGVRQTQYF. The CDR3 DNA reads TGCAGTGCTACGGGGGGGGTGAGGCAGACCCAGTACTTC. The chain joins TRBV20-1 to TRBJ2-7, with 8 bases that match TRBD2. The end of the DNA fits TRBJ2-5 better, so the J call may be wrong. CDR3 length equals 13 residues. Germline CDR1 is DFQATT and CDR2 is SNEGSKA (reference sequence).